This T cell receptor beta chain appears in the sequencing data of a study of vaccination and CD4 T cells after COVID-19. About the research overall: The post-COVID samples were taken a median roughly 96 days after diagnosis, anywhere from 35 to 161. Points from the study as a whole: Among reactive clones from convalescent patients, a median 86.3% appeared only post-vaccination.

Cultured CD4+ T-cell DNA underwent Oncomine TCR Beta short-read sequencing. TCRdb reanalysed the PCR reads using MiXCR and keeps one entry per CDR3 protein. Of 16,000 or so distinct CDR3 sequences listed, about two fifths are singletons. The CDR3 runs 15 residues. Germline assignment: CDR1 MDHEN and CDR2 SYDVKM. V shed 5 bases and J 8 bases; nucleotides not matched to a gene: 13. Sample treatment: roughly ten-day PBMC culture with coronavirus spike peptide pools or control peptides (ViraFEST assay). Antigen-specific T cells were expanded with peptide pools by ViraFEST, and TCRs were then sequenced. As regards this clonotype: Its matching antigen is unknown.

The chain is built from TRBV28 and TRBJ1-2, with TRBD1 matching 8 bases. This TCR derives from a human donor who had recovered from COVID-19. Source: CD4+ T cells from blood, cultured in vitro, taken after SARS-CoV-2 vaccination. The CDR3 sequence: CASSARQGKIWGYTF. The CDR3 nucleotides read TGTGCCAGCAGTGCTAGACAGGGGAAAATTTGGGGCTACACCTTC.